The 15 T cell receptor beta chains below all came from one sample that was sequenced in a study of shared clonotypes between healthy human individuals. Sequenced by immunoSEQ multiplex PCR; TCRdb stores in-frame clones only, minus some. This table holds some 2,400,000 clones, approximately 95% found once. The sequencing sample was made of naive CD4+ T cells sorted from blood. The subset: CD45RA+ positively selected. These receptors all come from a man between 18 and 29 years old in good health.

V is TRBV5-4 and J is TRBJ2-4; 8 bases agree with TRBD2. The CDR3 is 18 amino acids. CDR1 and CDR2 from the germline V gene are SGHNT and YYREEE (reference sequence). V dropped 4 bases and J dropped 0; count of bases not matched to a gene: 12. As DNA, the CDR3 is TGTGCCAGCAGCCTCGGCGGAAGCGGGGGTATAGCCAAAAACATTCAGTACTTC. It is translated as CASSLGGSGGIAKNIQYF.

The chain combines TRBV27 with TRBJ1-3, with D hard to call. Germline CDR1 reads MNHEY; CDR2 reads SMNVEV (reference sequence). V was shortened by 2 bases and J by 2 bases, with 25 bases between the two germline ends. The CDR3 covers 20 residues. The CDR3 region is CASSLLEGRLMRGPGNTIYF. The CDR3 DNA follows: TGTGCCAGCAGTTTACTGGAGGGAAGGTTGATGCGCGGGCCTGGAAACACCATATATTTT.

The chain is built from TRBV11-2 and TRBJ1-1; 7 nucleotides align to TRBD1. The J segment lost 5 bases and the V segment lost 8 bases, leaving 5 bases of the junction unmatched. This CDR3 is built from 12 residues. CDR1 is SGHAT, CDR2 FQNNGV, per germline. The CDR3 DNA follows: TGTGCCAGCGGCCGGGACAGTACTGAAGCTTTCTTT. It specifies CASGRDSTEAFF.

This chain joins TRBV9 and TRBJ2-3, with D unresolved. This CDR3 is 15 amino acids long. V lost 0 bases and J lost 1, with 9 bases in between. Germline V CDR1 and CDR2: SGDLS, YYNGEE. In nucleotides, the CDR3 is TGTGCCAGCAGCGTAGATGGGAACCGCACAGATACGCAGTATTTT. Amino acid sequence: CASSVDGNRTDTQYF.

The J gene is TRBJ2-7, the V gene TRBV6-1; 10 nucleotides line up with TRBD1. This CDR3 has 14 amino acids. The germline gives CDR1 MNHNS, CDR2 SASEGT. J gave up 3 bases and V 4 bases, and 3 bases lay outside the gene matches. In DNA form, the CDR3 reads TGTGCCAGCAGTGCGGACAGGGGGTTCTACGAGCAGTACTTC. This encodes CASSADRGFYEQYF.

The rearrangement uses TRBV7-2 and TRBJ2-1, with D tentatively TRBD1 (6 bases). Deletions cut 5 bases from V and 9 bases from J, with 23 bases between. The length of the CDR3 is 16 residues. The V gene's germline CDR1 is SGHTA and CDR2 FQGNSA. CDR3 sequence reads: CASSLRPSPEQGEQFF. The CDR3 bases are TGTGCCAGCAGCCTCCGACCATCTCCCGAACAGGGTGAGCAGTTCTTC.

V and J are TRBV29-1 and TRBJ1-1, with 7 bases lining up with TRBD1. This CDR3 is 13 amino acids long. Trimming cost V 6 bases and J 2 bases; bases outside gene matches: 6. Germline V gives CDR1 SQVTM, CDR2 ANQGSEA. Here the CDR3 DNA reads TGCAGCGTGTGGGACAGAGCCAACACTGAAGCTTTCTTT. Its translation: CSVWDRANTEAFF. Drawing the rest from reference TRBV29-1 and TRBJ1-1, the complete variable domain is SAVISQKPSRDICQRGTSLTIQCQVDSQVTMMFWYRQQPGQSLTLIATANQGSEATYESGFVIDKFPISRPNLTFSTLTVSNMSPEDSSIYLCSVWDRANTEAFFGQGTRLTVV.

The rearrangement joins TRBV28 to TRBJ1-3, with 9 bases identical to TRBD1. Germline V lookup: CDR1 MDHEN, CDR2 SYDVKM. V lost 5 bases, J lost 0 bases, and 11 bases stayed unmatched. The CDR3 is made up of 18 amino acids. CDR3 protein: CASSLPKTGGFSGNTIYF. The CDR3 DNA reads TGTGCCAGCAGTCTACCAAAAACAGGGGGCTTCTCTGGAAACACCATATATTTT.

As concerns this clone: One end of the junction varies from germline; a read error may be responsible. V and J are TRBV7-7 and TRBJ2-7; 7 nucleotides match TRBD1. The CDR3 spans 19 residues. Germline assignment: CDR1 SSHAT and CDR2 FNYEAQ (reference sequence). The CDR3 coding sequence is TGTGCTAGCAGCTTAGGGACAGTCCCTCCTCACCCCCCCTACTACGAGCAGTACTTC. Amino acid sequence: CASSLGTVPPHPPYYEQYF.

The DNA for the CDR3 is TGTGCCAGCAGCTGGGACAGGGCGTTGGAGCAGTACTTC. Protein product: CASSWDRALEQYF. This chain connects TRBV28 to TRBJ2-7; 9 nucleotides match TRBD1. CDR3 length: 13 residues. The junction had 7 bases not matched to a gene; V was cut back by 6 bases and J by 7 bases. Germline V gene data show CDR1 as MDHEN and CDR2 as SYDVKM.

V usage is TRBV19 and J usage is TRBJ1-3; TRBD1 aligns across 8 bases. Germline values: CDR1 LNHDA, CDR2 SQIVND (reference sequence). Germline trimming cut 6 bases from V and 0 bases from J; bases unmatched to any gene: 4. CDR3 length: 15 amino acids. CDR3: CASSRQGNSGNTIYF. In DNA, the CDR3 is TGTGCCAGTAGCCGACAGGGGAACTCTGGAAACACCATATATTTT.

This chain joins TRBV28 and TRBJ2-7; D may correspond to TRBD1 or TRBD2 (5 bases each). The CDR3 length is 17 residues. CDR1 and CDR2 (germline): MDHEN, SYDVKM. V was clipped by 2 bases and J by 7 bases, with 24 bases between them. Here the CDR3 DNA reads TGTGCCAGCAGTTTACCCGATACCGGGACCTATAGTGGGGAGCAGTACTTC. Amino acids: CASSLPDTGTYSGEQYF.

The rearrangement links TRBV29-1 to TRBJ2-1; 15 bases agree with TRBD2. The CDR3 is made up of 14 amino acids. After removal of 8 bases from V and 10 bases from J, the junction contained 9 bases not matched to a gene. CDR1 SQVTM and CDR2 ANQGSEA come from the germline V gene. The CDR3 loop is CSSWTSGRAAEQFF. The CDR3 bases are TGCAGCTCGTGGACTAGCGGGAGGGCCGCCGAGCAGTTCTTC.

In regard to this clone: This sample also contains other DNA sequences that code for the same CDR3. The V and J genes are TRBV7-2 and TRBJ1-5; the match to TRBD1 covers 9 bases. With V trimmed by 5 bases and J by 7 bases, 6 bases remained unmatched. The CDR3 runs 14 residues. Germline loops: CDR1 SGHTA, CDR2 FQGNSA. CDR3 region: CASSLRQGDQPQHF. In DNA, the CDR3 is TGTGCCAGCAGCCTTCGACAGGGGGACCAGCCCCAGCATTTT.

Concerning this clone: The sample carries other DNA sequences with the same CDR3. The J gene is TRBJ2-7, the V gene TRBV5-1; D may be TRBD2 (6 bases). There are 12 residues in the CDR3. Looked up from germline, CDR1 is SGHRS and CDR2 is YFSETQ. Deletions cut 4 bases from V and 2 bases from J, with 7 bases between. Written as DNA, the CDR3 is TGCGCCAGCAGCCCGGGGGCCTACGAGCAGTACTTC. Translation: CASSPGAYEQYF. Using reference TRBV5-1 and TRBJ2-7 for the parts outside the CDR3, the full variable domain is KAGVTQTPRYLIKTRGQQVTLSCSPISGHRSVSWYQQTPGQGLQFLFEYFSETQRNKGNFPGRFSGRQFSNSRSEMNVSTLELGDSALYLCASSPGAYEQYFGPGTRLTVT.